This T cell receptor (beta chain) was profiled in a study of long-term antiretroviral therapy in people with HIV. The wider study: The 2015 immediate-ART recommendation was preceded by the earliest samples by about a decade.

This CDR3 has 14 amino acids. Germline CDR1 and CDR2: SGHRS and YFSETQ. Unmatched junction bases numbered 4, after V lost 3 bases and J lost 6 bases. Samples were assayed with immunoSEQ v3.0 at survey level. Clones were sequenced by immunoSEQ multiplex PCR, and TCRdb holds only the in-frame ones, with some missing. Among about 33,000 clones listed, around 96% were seen once. This clonotype was obtained from a man aged 25 to 45 with HIV. The rearrangement joins TRBV5-1 to TRBJ2-1, with 9 bases identical to TRBD2. This material consisted of unsorted PBMCs, taken about 6.6 years after starting antiretroviral therapy. The CDR3 reads CASSYSGRFNEQFF. The CDR3 DNA is TGCGCCAGCAGCTATAGCGGGAGATTCAATGAGCAGTTCTTC.